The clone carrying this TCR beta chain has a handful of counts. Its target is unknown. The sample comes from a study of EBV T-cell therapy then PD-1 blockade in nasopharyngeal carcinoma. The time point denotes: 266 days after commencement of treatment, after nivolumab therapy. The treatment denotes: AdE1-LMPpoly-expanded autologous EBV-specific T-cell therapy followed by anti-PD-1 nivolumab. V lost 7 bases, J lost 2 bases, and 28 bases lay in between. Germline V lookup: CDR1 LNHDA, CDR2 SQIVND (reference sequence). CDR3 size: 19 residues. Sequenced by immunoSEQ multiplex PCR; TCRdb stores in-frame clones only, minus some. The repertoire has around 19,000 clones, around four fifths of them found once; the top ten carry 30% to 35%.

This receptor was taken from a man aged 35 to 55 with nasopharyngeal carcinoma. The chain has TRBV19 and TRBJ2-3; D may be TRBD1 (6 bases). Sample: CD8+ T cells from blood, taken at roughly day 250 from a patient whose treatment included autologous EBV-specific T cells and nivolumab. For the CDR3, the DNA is TGTGCCAGTACCCGGACAGCCGCTCCAGGATGGGCGGACACAGATACGCAGTATTTT. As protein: CASTRTAAPGWADTDTQYF. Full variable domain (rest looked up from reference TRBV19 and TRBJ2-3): DGGITQSPKYLFRKEGQNVTLSCEQNLNHDAMYWYRQDPGQGLRLIYYSQIVNDFQKGDIAEGYSVSREKKESFPLTVTSAQKNPTAFYLCASTRTAAPGWADTDTQYFGPGTRLTVL.